The next 9 T cell receptor beta chains were all read from a single sample in a study of identifying expanded T cells in peripheral blood (dated by TCRdb to the late 2010s). The library was built by means of the immunoSEQ multiplex PCR assay. TCRdb re-hosts the immuneACCESS table, in-frame sequences only. Its copies lack some clones; in the studies checked, an unresolved V gene accounts for under half of them, and the cause for the rest is not known. For this sample the table gives approximately 130,000 clones, of which 75% to 90% were detected only once. Clones ranked in the top ten supply 7% to 10% of the sample. The sample comprised blood. The source of these receptors is a person between 18 and 75 years old in good health.

This rearrangement joins TRBV27 to TRBJ2-3; the match to TRBD2 covers 11 bases. The CDR3 loop spans 17 amino acids. With V trimmed by 8 bases and J by 4 bases, 14 bases remained unmatched. Germline V gene sequence: CDR1 MNHEY, CDR2 SMNVEV (reference sequence). This CDR3 is CASGGARLAGGADTQYF. CDR3 nucleotide sequence: TGTGCCAGCGGGGGAGCCCGGCTAGCGGGGGGTGCAGATACGCAGTATTTT.

In regard to this clone: One end of the junction fails to match germline, which may point to a read error. This chain uses TRBV18 with TRBJ1-1; D is ambiguous. Germline V CDR1 and CDR2: KGHSH, LQKENI. The CDR3 covers 12 residues. Here the CDR3 reads CASSPSVGGDEF. CDR3 nucleotides: TGTGCCAGCTCACCAAGCGTAGGAGGCGATGAGTTT.

On this clone itself: A junction boundary mismatches the germline segment, possibly from a read error. The CDR3 DNA sequence: TGTGCCAGCAGCTCTTGGACAGGGGACGAAAAACTATTTTTT. It specifies CASSSWTGDEKLFF. The chain has TRBV9 and TRBJ1-4, with 9 positions matching TRBD1. This CDR3 comprises 14 residues. Germline-derived CDR1 and CDR2 are SGDLS and YYNGEE.

The chain combines TRBV19 with TRBJ1-1; D is ambiguous. The CDR3 covers 13 residues. V lost 5 bases to trimming and J lost 9 bases, with 16 bases between them. CDR1 and CDR2 from the germline V gene are LNHDA and SQIVND (reference sequence). The DNA of the CDR3 is TGTGCCAGTAGTTTGGCAGGTGGGGTGAAAGCTTTCTTT. It is translated as CASSLAGGVKAFF. Using reference TRBV19 and TRBJ1-1 for the parts outside the CDR3, the full variable domain is DGGITQSPKYLFRKEGQNVTLSCEQNLNHDAMYWYRQDPGQGLRLIYYSQIVNDFQKGDIAEGYSVSREKKESFPLTVTSAQKNPTAFYLCASSLAGGVKAFFGQGTRLTVV.

V is TRBV5-1 and J is TRBJ1-6, with unresolved D. Germline V lookup: CDR1 SGHRS, CDR2 YFSETQ. V was clipped by 0 bases and J by 8 bases, with 12 bases between them. There are 15 residues in the CDR3. CDR3 residues: CASSLAGTKDSPLHF. As DNA, the CDR3 is TGCGCCAGCAGCTTGGCGGGAACCAAGGATTCACCCCTCCACTTT.

The genes are TRBV5-8 and TRBJ2-7; D is unresolved. The CDR3 contains 15 residues. The V gene's germline CDR1 is SGHTS and CDR2 YDEGEE. V lost 2 bases, J lost 4 bases, and 16 bases lay in between. The CDR3 DNA follows: TGTGCCAGCAGCTTCCTCAGCCACCGGGTGTACGAGCAGTACTTC. Translation gives CASSFLSHRVYEQYF.

This chain connects TRBV9 to TRBJ1-1; 9 bases agree with TRBD1. This CDR3 has 16 amino acids. Germline CDR1 and CDR2: SGDLS and YYNGEE. V dropped 4 bases and J dropped 0; count of bases not matched to a gene: 7. The CDR3 sequence: CASSTPTGGLNTEAFF. The CDR3 coding sequence is TGTGCCAGCAGCACCCCGACAGGGGGGTTGAACACTGAAGCTTTCTTT.

This clone was counted a few times. The chain employs TRBV7-8 and TRBJ2-1; 11 nucleotides agree with TRBD2. Germline V gene data show CDR1 as SGHVS and CDR2 as FQNEAQ. This CDR3 contains 15 residues. V lost 8 bases and J lost 7; bases outside the gene matches: 10. CDR3 nucleotides: TGTGCCAGCGGCCCGCTAGCGGGGGGTAAGAATGAGCAGTTCTTC. The encoded protein is CASGPLAGGKNEQFF.

This clone showed up just a few times. CDR3 in DNA: TGTGCCAGCAGCGTAGCAGGTCGAGCGGGGGGGCCTTACCCCGGGGAGCTGTTTTTT. It is translated as CASSVAGRAGGPYPGELFF. V is TRBV9 and J is TRBJ2-2; 10 nucleotides agree with TRBD2. The CDR3 is 19 amino acids. After removal of 0 bases from V and 6 bases from J, the junction contained 14 bases not matched to a gene. Germline CDR1 is SGDLS and CDR2 is YYNGEE.